This is a list of T cell receptor beta chains from one sample in a study of blood T cell repertoires in COVID-19. The data were produced by immunoSEQ multiplex PCR, yet TCRdb's version contains in-frame clones alone and is incomplete. The sample comprises 200,000 to 250,000 clones, over 65% of which are singletons, and 3% to 4% rests with the top ten. The sample comprised PBMCs or T cells enriched from blood (not recorded which). Receptors were obtained from a woman aged 60-70 years who had recovered from COVID-19. CDR3s include the opening cysteine and the closing phenylalanine or tryptophan. A D gene is named only where the DNA matches it firmly. The size field is filled for only some rows; it gives once, few, many or a size class.

clone size: NA
V gene: TRBV27
D gene: NA
J gene: TRBJ1-1
CDR3 protein: CASYKLNTEAFF
CDR3 DNA: TGTGCCAGCTACAAATTGAACACTGAAGCTTTCTTT

clone size: NA
V gene: TRBV13
D gene: NA
J gene: TRBJ1-1
CDR3 protein: CASTLTAERGAEAFF
CDR3 DNA: TGTGCCAGCACCCTTACGGCCGAACGAGGCGCTGAAGCTTTCTTT

clone size: NA
V gene: TRBV29-1
D gene: NA
J gene: TRBJ2-7
CDR3 protein: CSVAVFSGNRDEQYF
CDR3 DNA: TGCAGCGTTGCTGTTTTCTCGGGAAATCGGGACGAGCAGTACTTC

clone size: once
V gene: TRBV7-2
D gene: NA
J gene: TRBJ1-1
CDR3 protein: CASSLTGMNTEAFF
CDR3 DNA: TGTGCCAGCAGCTTAACAGGAATGAACACTGAAGCTTTCTTT

clone size: NA
V gene: TRBV11-1
D gene: TRBD2
J gene: TRBJ2-7
CDR3 protein: CASTQGLAYEQYF
CDR3 DNA: TGTGCCAGCACCCAAGGACTAGCCTACGAGCAGTACTTC

clone size: NA
V gene: TRBV4-1
D gene: TRBD2
J gene: TRBJ2-2
CDR3 protein: CASSRPSGGSNTGELFF
CDR3 DNA: TGCGCCAGCAGCCGTCCCTCTGGCGGGAGTAATACCGGGGAGCTGTTTTTT

clone size: NA
V gene: TRBV14
D gene: NA
J gene: TRBJ1-4
CDR3 protein: CASSQEPSFSLADEKLFF
CDR3 DNA: TGTGCCAGCAGCCAAGAGCCCTCCTTTTCGCTTGCGGATGAAAAACTGTTTTTT

clone size: NA
V gene: TRBV7-3
D gene: NA
J gene: TRBJ1-1
CDR3 protein: CASSSHRDDTEAFF
CDR3 DNA: TGTGCCAGCAGCTCCCACAGGGATGACACTGAAGCTTTCTTT

clone size: NA
V gene: TRBV3-1/TRBV3-2
D gene: TRBD2
J gene: TRBJ2-7
CDR3 protein: CASSQPGTKAYEQYF
CDR3 DNA: TGTGCCAGCAGCCAACCAGGGACTAAAGCCTACGAGCAGTACTTC

clone size: NA
V gene: TRBV20-1
D gene: TRBD2
J gene: TRBJ2-7
CDR3 protein: CSASPLYLAGAQTYEQYF
CDR3 DNA: TGCAGTGCTAGTCCCCTTTATCTAGCGGGAGCCCAAACCTACGAGCAGTACTTC

clone size: NA
V gene: TRBV18
D gene: NA
J gene: TRBJ1-1
CDR3 protein: CASSPITVTEAFF
CDR3 DNA: TGTGCCAGCTCACCAATCACGGTAACTGAAGCTTTCTTT

clone size: NA
V gene: TRBV21-1
D gene: NA
J gene: TRBJ2-7
CDR3 protein: CASSKVKGILQRYEQYF
CDR3 DNA: TGTGCCAGCAGCAAAGTTAAGGGGATCTTACAAAGATACGAGCAGTACTTC

clone size: NA
V gene: TRBV4-3
D gene: TRBD2
J gene: TRBJ2-3
CDR3 protein: CASSQDIGGGGTDTQYF
CDR3 DNA: TGCGCCAGCAGCCAAGATATTGGCGGGGGGGGCACAGATACGCAGTATTTT

clone size: NA
V gene: TRBV6-1
D gene: NA
J gene: TRBJ1-2
CDR3 protein: CASSDRTAYGYTF
CDR3 DNA: TGTGCCAGCAGTGACAGGACAGCATATGGCTACACCTTC

clone size: NA
V gene: TRBV7-9
D gene: TRBD2
J gene: TRBJ2-3
CDR3 protein: CASLGLKSFTDTQYF
CDR3 DNA: TGTGCCAGCTTGGGACTAAAGAGTTTCACAGATACGCAGTATTTT

clone size: NA
V gene: TRBV7-2
D gene: NA
J gene: TRBJ2-3
CDR3 protein: CASSLTPGSRTQYF
CDR3 DNA: TGTGCCAGCAGCCTAACCCCCGGTAGCCGCACGCAGTATTTT

clone size: NA
V gene: TRBV27
D gene: NA
J gene: TRBJ2-5
CDR3 protein: CASRILGEETQYF
CDR3 DNA: TGTGCCAGCAGAATTTTAGGGGAAGAGACCCAGTACTTC

clone size: NA
V gene: TRBV2
D gene: NA
J gene: TRBJ1-5
CDR3 protein: CASRAGLDQPQHF
CDR3 DNA: TGTGCCAGCAGGGCAGGGTTGGATCAGCCCCAGCATTTT

clone size: many
V gene: TRBV4-2
D gene: NA
J gene: TRBJ2-3
CDR3 protein: CASSQGRGVSTDTQYF
CDR3 DNA: TGTGCCAGCAGCCAAGGTCGCGGGGTTAGCACAGATACGCAGTATTTT

clone size: NA
V gene: TRBV7-6
D gene: NA
J gene: TRBJ2-2
CDR3 protein: CASSLAGRNTGELFF
CDR3 DNA: TGTGCCAGCAGCTTAGCCGGGAGGAACACCGGGGAGCTGTTTTTT

clone size: NA
V gene: TRBV20-1
D gene: NA
J gene: TRBJ2-2
CDR3 protein: CSAERSGELFF
CDR3 DNA: TGCAGTGCGGAGAGGTCCGGGGAGCTGTTTTTT

clone size: once
V gene: TRBV5-4
D gene: TRBD1
J gene: TRBJ1-3
CDR3 protein: CASSPIGADRDTIYF
CDR3 DNA: TGTGCCAGCAGCCCAATTGGGGCCGACAGGGACACCATATATTTT

clone size: NA
V gene: TRBV19
D gene: TRBD1
J gene: TRBJ2-7
CDR3 protein: CASSRDRGLNEQYF
CDR3 DNA: TGTGCCAGTAGCCGGGACAGGGGGCTTAACGAGCAGTACTTC

clone size: NA
V gene: TRBV6-5
D gene: NA
J gene: TRBJ1-2
CDR3 protein: CASSYAGQPSGYTF
CDR3 DNA: TGTGCCAGCAGTTACGCCGGACAGCCGTCGGGCTACACCTTC

clone size: NA
V gene: TRBV6-1
D gene: NA
J gene: TRBJ1-1
CDR3 protein: CASSEDFFGDTEAFF
CDR3 DNA: TGTGCCAGCAGTGAAGATTTTTTCGGGGACACTGAAGCTTTCTTT

clone size: NA
V gene: TRBV6-5
D gene: TRBD1
J gene: TRBJ2-2
CDR3 protein: CASSPWDSNTGELFF
CDR3 DNA: TGTGCCAGCAGTCCGTGGGACAGTAACACCGGGGAGCTGTTTTTT

clone size: NA
V gene: TRBV3-1/TRBV3-2
D gene: TRBD2
J gene: TRBJ2-2
CDR3 protein: CASSPGLAGYTGELFF
CDR3 DNA: TGTGCCAGCAGCCCAGGACTAGCGGGATACACCGGGGAGCTGTTTTTT

clone size: NA
V gene: TRBV21-1
D gene: NA
J gene: TRBJ2-7
CDR3 protein: CASSKGDPHLKSRDFRRSYEQYF
CDR3 DNA: TGTGCCAGCAGCAAGGGGGACCCGCACTTAAAATCCCGGGACTTCCGAAGATCCTACGAGCAGTACTTC

clone size: NA
V gene: TRBV5-1
D gene: TRBD2
J gene: TRBJ2-7
CDR3 protein: CARRGGGSREQYF
CDR3 DNA: TGCGCCAGAAGGGGTGGCGGGAGTCGCGAGCAGTACTTC

clone size: once
V gene: TRBV7-2
D gene: NA
J gene: TRBJ1-2
CDR3 protein: CASSLMAGNNYGYTF
CDR3 DNA: TGTGCCAGCAGCTTAATGGCAGGGAACAACTATGGCTACACCTTC

clone size: NA
V gene: TRBV4-1
D gene: TRBD1
J gene: TRBJ1-2
CDR3 protein: CASSPPFATGGMRDGYTF
CDR3 DNA: TGCGCCAGCAGCCCACCTTTCGCCACAGGGGGCATGAGGGATGGCTACACCTTC

clone size: NA
V gene: TRBV11-3
D gene: NA
J gene: TRBJ2-3
CDR3 protein: CASSLGAESSTDTQYF
CDR3 DNA: TGTGCCAGCAGCTTAGGAGCGGAGTCTAGCACAGATACGCAGTATTTT

clone size: NA
V gene: TRBV7-9
D gene: TRBD1
J gene: TRBJ2-7
CDR3 protein: CASNGQGASYEQYF
CDR3 DNA: TGTGCCAGCAACGGACAGGGGGCATCCTACGAGCAGTACTTC

clone size: NA
V gene: TRBV10-3
D gene: NA
J gene: TRBJ1-5
CDR3 protein: CAISREGDQPQHF
CDR3 DNA: TGTGCCATCAGCAGGGAAGGGGATCAGCCCCAGCATTTT

clone size: few
V gene: TRBV27
D gene: TRBD2
J gene: TRBJ2-2
CDR3 protein: CASTRGGTGELFF
CDR3 DNA: TGTGCCAGCACTCGGGGGGGAACCGGGGAGCTGTTTTTT

clone size: NA
V gene: TRBV6-6
D gene: NA
J gene: TRBJ2-7
CDR3 protein: CASTLTGITYEQYF
CDR3 DNA: TGTGCCAGCACCCTAACAGGGATAACCTACGAGCAGTACTTC

clone size: NA
V gene: TRBV2
D gene: NA
J gene: TRBJ2-2
CDR3 protein: CASSEREAPMFGELFF
CDR3 DNA: TGTGCCAGCAGTGAAAGAGAGGCCCCAATGTTCGGGGAGCTGTTTTTT

clone size: once
V gene: TRBV5-1
D gene: TRBD1
J gene: TRBJ1-1
CDR3 protein: CASSLGQGGWGEAFF
CDR3 DNA: TGCGCCAGCAGCTTGGGACAGGGCGGCTGGGGTGAAGCTTTCTTT

clone size: many
V gene: TRBV3-1/TRBV3-2
D gene: TRBD2
J gene: TRBJ2-3
CDR3 protein: CASSQRAGGVDTQYF
CDR3 DNA: TGTGCCAGCAGCCAAAGGGCGGGAGGGGTAGATACGCAGTATTTT

clone size: once
V gene: TRBV6-1
D gene: NA
J gene: TRBJ1-1
CDR3 protein: CASSLLLRGGTEAFF
CDR3 DNA: TGTGCCAGCAGTCTCTTACTAAGGGGAGGCACTGAAGCTTTCTTT

clone size: NA
V gene: TRBV12-3/TRBV12-4
D gene: NA
J gene: TRBJ1-2
CDR3 protein: CASSVSDRGYTF
CDR3 DNA: TGTGCCAGCTCCGTCAGTGATCGTGGCTACACCTTC